The clone carrying this T cell receptor beta chain was seen a handful of times. The antigen is unknown. TCRdb ran MiXCR on the RT-PCR reads and lists one entry per CDR3 protein. The sample lists a few hundred thousand distinct CDR3 sequences; roughly a fifth were seen once. Trimming stripped 4 bases from V and 5 bases from J, with 20 bases between. CDR1 and CDR2 from the germline V gene are SQVTM and ANQGSEA. The CDR3 is made up of 15 amino acids. These data are taken from a study of response to subunit inactivated influenza vaccine. The study, taken as a whole, reports: Each seasonal flu vaccination may recruit only limited new T cells, authors suggested.

The material sequenced was PBMCs from blood, taken approximately 20 months after vaccination. The genes are TRBV29-1 and TRBJ2-5, with D maybe TRBD1 (5 bases). This receptor was taken from a man in his fifties or sixties who received an inactivated influenza vaccine. Here the CDR3 reads CSVVPWGRVLETQYF. In DNA, the CDR3 is TGCAGCGTTGTCCCATGGGGCAGGGTGTTGGAGACCCAGTACTTC.